This is a list of T cell receptor beta chains from one sample in a study of technical replicates of blood from a few donors. Libraries were prepared by immunoSEQ multiplex PCR; TCRdb keeps only in-frame clonotypes and omits some of them. The sample holds about 70,000 clones, 92% seen once. Sequenced sample: T cells isolated from PBMCs. The receptors originated from a human donor in good health. CDR3s include the opening cysteine and the closing phenylalanine or tryptophan.

len | v_gene | CDR3aa
14 | TRBV27 | CASSQQGQGGRAFF
17 | TRBV7-2 | CASSSGGGALRSGGYTF
15 | TRBV12-5 | CASGLVQGAGETQYF
14 | TRBV19 | CASKGHSNTGELFF
17 | TRBV9 | CASSAYSRGQAGDTQYF
13 | TRBV7-9 | CASSFNQRYEQYF
15 | TRBV19 | CASSPGQGGWKTQYF
15 | TRBV30 | CACKGGRSPYNEQFF
14 | TRBV5-1 | CASSIGTVYNEQFF
14 | TRBV27 | CASSLDRPGNTIYF
16 | TRBV7-2 | CASSHSRLAGTDTQYF
11 | TRBV30 | CASQGVYEAFF
19 | TRBV7-9 | CASSLVNALAGGFSREQYF
15 | TRBV9 | CASSPRDREITEAFF
13 | TRBV10-3 | CAISEGQGETQYF
16 | TRBV10-1 | CASSGFRVGTANEQFF
13 | TRBV5-8 | CASSDRYYNEQFF
19 | TRBV12-2 | CASRSVLMVSPGGTGELFF
13 | TRBV19 | CASSWGRSYEQYF
13 | TRBV18 | CASSPMEITEAFF
16 | TRBV19 | CASSPLAGVGWETQYF
14 | TRBV5-5 | CASSFPHTQETQYF
13 | TRBV5-6 | CASTPDKYNEQFF
15 | TRBV28 | CASRIRQGASTEAFF
14 | TRBV9 | CASSASQGAYEQYF
15 | TRBV9 | CASSASLAGSYEQYF
13 | TRBV2 | CASSGSGVYEQYF
14 | TRBV6-5 | CASSQISPRETQYF
14 | TRBV5-1 | CASSLVGRGNTIYF
13 | TRBV7-9 | CAGSGSSNQPQHF
16 | TRBV7-2 | CASRRTNHGSYNEQFF